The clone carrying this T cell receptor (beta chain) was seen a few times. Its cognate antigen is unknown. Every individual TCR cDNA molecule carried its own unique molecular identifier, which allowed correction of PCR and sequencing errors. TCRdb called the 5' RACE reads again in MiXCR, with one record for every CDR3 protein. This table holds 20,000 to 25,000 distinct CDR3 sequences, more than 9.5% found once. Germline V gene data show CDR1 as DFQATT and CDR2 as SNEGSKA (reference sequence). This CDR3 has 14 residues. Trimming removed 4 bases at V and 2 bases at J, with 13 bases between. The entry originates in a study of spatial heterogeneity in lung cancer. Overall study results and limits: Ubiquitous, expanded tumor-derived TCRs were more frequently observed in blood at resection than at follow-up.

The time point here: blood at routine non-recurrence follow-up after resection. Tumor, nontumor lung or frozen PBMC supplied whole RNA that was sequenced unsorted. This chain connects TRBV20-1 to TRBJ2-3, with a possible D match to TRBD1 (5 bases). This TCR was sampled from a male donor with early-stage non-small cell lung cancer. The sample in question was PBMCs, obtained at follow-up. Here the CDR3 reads CSAKQSGNTDTQYF. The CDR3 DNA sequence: TGCAGTGCTAAACAGTCAGGGAACACAGATACGCAGTATTTT.